The 29 T cell receptor beta chains listed next were all sequenced from one sample in a study of blood T cell repertoires in COVID-19. The data were produced by immunoSEQ multiplex PCR, yet TCRdb's version contains in-frame clones alone and is incomplete. The sample has approximately 52,000 clones; 85% to 90% are singletons. The sequencing sample was made of peripheral blood. These receptors originate from a man between 65 and 85 years old with acute or convalescent COVID-19.

J is TRBJ1-2 and V is TRBV5-4; TRBD1 matches at 11 bases. In germline, CDR1 is SGHNT, CDR2 YYREEE (reference sequence). With 4 bases clipped from V and 6 bases from J, the junction kept 8 bases outside the gene matches. The CDR3 runs 15 residues. The CDR3 loop is CASSIRTGGNDGYTF. The CDR3 DNA reads as TGTGCCAGCAGCATTCGGACAGGGGGCAATGATGGCTACACCTTC.

The genes are TRBV27 and TRBJ2-7; 8 bases match TRBD1. V lost 5 bases and J lost 1; bases outside the gene matches: 10. Germline loops: CDR1 MNHEY, CDR2 SMNVEV (reference sequence). The CDR3 consists of 16 residues. CDR3 sequence reads: CASSPGRGQLSYEQYF. Here the CDR3 DNA reads TGTGCCAGCAGTCCGGGCAGGGGGCAGTTGTCCTACGAGCAGTACTTC.

This chain uses TRBV2 with TRBJ2-1; 9 nucleotides agree with TRBD2. The CDR3 consists of 14 residues. Germline V gene data show CDR1 as SNHLY and CDR2 as FYNNEI. The J segment lost 9 bases and the V segment lost 3 bases, leaving 6 bases of the junction unmatched. The CDR3 reads CASSDLAGYGEQFF. The DNA of the CDR3 is TGTGCCAGCAGTGATCTAGCGGGATACGGTGAGCAGTTCTTC. The whole variable domain, filled in from reference TRBV2 and TRBJ2-1, reads EPEVTQTPSHQVTQMGQEVILRCVPISNHLYFYWYRQILGQKVEFLVSFYNNEISEKSEIFDDQFSVERPDGSNFTLKIRSTKLEDSAMYFCASSDLAGYGEQFFGPGTRLTVL.

The rearrangement uses TRBV5-1 and TRBJ1-2; tentatively, D is TRBD1 (6 bases). Germline V lookup: CDR1 SGHRS, CDR2 YFSETQ. V was shortened by 0 bases and J by 7 bases, with 16 bases between the two germline ends. This CDR3 contains 15 residues. CDR3 nucleotides: TGCGCCAGCAGCTTGGCGGACAGTTCCCCAGGTGGCTACACCTTC. Its translation: CASSLADSSPGGYTF.

The CDR3 loop is CASSLTGKDSPLHF. The CDR3 bases are TGCGCCAGCAGCCTAACAGGGAAGGATTCACCCCTCCACTTT. This chain links TRBV4-3 with TRBJ1-6; maybe TRBD1 (6 bases). Trimming cost V 4 bases and J 8 bases, with 12 bases left between them. The length of the CDR3 is 14 residues. Looked up from germline, CDR1 is LGHNA and CDR2 is YSLEER.

This clone appeared once. The chain combines TRBV5-1 with TRBJ1-4; unclear D gene. Germline V lookup: CDR1 SGHRS, CDR2 YFSETQ. V shed 3 bases and J shed 4 bases, with 19 bases lying between them. This CDR3 has 17 residues. Here the CDR3 DNA reads TGCGCCAGCAGCTACCGGTCTCATGAGGCCCTTAATGAAAAACTGTTTTTT. This encodes CASSYRSHEALNEKLFF.

The chain employs TRBV2 and TRBJ2-7; D is perhaps TRBD1 (6 bases). V was trimmed by 5 bases and J by 9 bases, leaving 11 bases between them. This CDR3 is built from 11 residues. The V gene's germline CDR1 is SNHLY and CDR2 FYNNEI. The CDR3 region is CASSRQAGQYF. The CDR3 DNA sequence: TGTGCCAGCAGTCGACAGGCCGGGCAGTACTTC.

The rearrangement joins TRBV6-4 to TRBJ1-1; 7 bases match TRBD1. The CDR3 runs to 14 residues. The ends lost 5 bases at V and 1 base at J; junction bases unmatched: 4. CDR1 is MRHNA and CDR2 is SNTAGT in the germline V gene. For the CDR3, the DNA is TGTGCCAGCAGTCCTCAGGGGGGGAACACTGAAGCTTTCTTT. It codes for CASSPQGGNTEAFF.

V gene TRBV9 combines with J gene TRBJ1-6; unclear D gene. The germline V gene has CDR1 SGDLS and CDR2 YYNGEE. This CDR3 region has 14 residues. V was trimmed by 2 bases and J by 8 bases, leaving 11 bases between them. CDR3: CASSVTIVDSPLHF. The CDR3 region has the DNA TGTGCCAGCAGCGTTACCATAGTGGATTCACCCCTCCACTTT.

The rearrangement links TRBV3-1 (or the pseudogene TRBV3-2) to TRBJ1-1; possible D gene TRBD1, 5 bases. CDR1 LGHDT and CDR2 YNNKEL come from the germline V gene (reference sequence). The CDR3 sequence is 13 residues long. Trimming stripped 4 bases from V and 10 bases from J, with 16 bases between. The CDR3 nucleotides are TGTGCCAGCAGCCTAAATAGGGGAATAGGAGCTTTCTTT. This sequence encodes CASSLNRGIGAFF.

J is TRBJ2-2 and V is TRBV11-2; D may be TRBD2 (5 bases). In germline, CDR1 is SGHAT, CDR2 FQNNGV. V was cut by 5 bases and J by 6 bases, with 10 bases left in between. This CDR3 has 13 residues. The CDR3 DNA is TGTGCCAGCAGCCCCCGGACTCCCGGGGAGCTGTTTTTT. Its translation: CASSPRTPGELFF.

The chain joins TRBV5-1 to TRBJ2-7, with 7 bases identical to TRBD2. The CDR3 has 14 residues. CDR1 is SGHRS, CDR2 YFSETQ, per germline. Trimming removed 2 bases from V and 0 bases from J; junction bases left unmatched: 2. The CDR3 sequence is CASSLAGNSYEQYF. For the CDR3, the DNA is TGCGCCAGCAGCTTAGCGGGAAACTCCTACGAGCAGTACTTC.

This chain joins TRBV30 and TRBJ1-1; tentatively, D is TRBD1 (5 bases). This CDR3 spans 13 amino acids. Trimming stripped 1 base from V and 1 base from J, with 7 bases between. Germline V gene lookup returns CDR1 GTSNPN and CDR2 SVGIG (reference sequence). For the CDR3, the DNA is TGTGCCTGGAGTGAACAGGAGAACACTGAAGCTTTCTTT. It yields the protein CAWSEQENTEAFF.

This clone was observed a handful of times. Within the sample, other DNA sequences also encode this same CDR3. The chain links TRBV6-2 or TRBV6-3 to TRBJ1-6; 8 bases match TRBD1. The CDR3 contains 14 residues. Unmatched junction bases numbered 4, after V lost 5 bases and J lost 7 bases. CDR1 is MNHEY and CDR2 is SVGEGT in the germline V gene. CDR3 in DNA: TGTGCCAGCAGTAGGACAGGGAGAAATTCACCCCTCCACTTT. Protein sequence: CASSRTGRNSPLHF.

V and J are TRBV7-3 and TRBJ2-2; D gene unclear. Germline CDR1 and CDR2: SGHTA and FQGTGA. V was trimmed by 5 bases and J by 5 bases, leaving 9 bases between them. The CDR3 runs to 13 residues. This CDR3 is CASSQSLTGELFF. CDR3 sequence (DNA): TGTGCCAGCAGCCAATCACTGACCGGGGAGCTGTTTTTT.

The chain joins TRBV19 to TRBJ1-2, with TRBD1 matching over 8 bases. The V gene's germline CDR1 is LNHDA and CDR2 SQIVND (reference sequence). CDR3 length equals 13 residues. After removal of 5 bases from V and 8 bases from J, the junction contained 7 bases not matched to a gene. DNA of the CDR3: TGTGCCAGTAGTGGGACAGGAACTCACGGCTACACCTTC. Encoded protein: CASSGTGTHGYTF. The full variable domain, its missing parts supplied by reference TRBV19 and TRBJ1-2, is DGGITQSPKYLFRKEGQNVTLSCEQNLNHDAMYWYRQDPGQGLRLIYYSQIVNDFQKGDIAEGYSVSREKKESFPLTVTSAQKNPTAFYLCASSGTGTHGYTFGSGTRLTVV.

The rearrangement joins TRBV7-9 to TRBJ1-1; a weak D match, TRBD1 (5 bases). The CDR3 is made up of 13 amino acids. Between the trimmed V and J ends, which lost 5 bases and 1 base, there was a span of 8 bases. Germline CDR1 SEHNR, CDR2 FQNEAQ (reference sequence). CDR3 coding DNA: TGTGCCAGCAGCCCGGGGGAGAACACTGAAGCTTTCTTT. Its protein is CASSPGENTEAFF. The full variable domain, in which reference TRBV7-9 and TRBJ1-1 provide the parts outside the CDR3, is DTGVSQNPRHKITKRGQNVTFRCDPISEHNRLYWYRQTLGQGPEFLTYFQNEAQLEKSRLLSDRFSAERPKGSFSTLEIQRTEQGDSAMYLCASSPGENTEAFFGQGTRLTVV.

The CDR3 nucleotides read TGCGCCAGCAGCTACTCAGGGTTTGGCGACTATGGCTACACCTTC. This sequence encodes CASSYSGFGDYGYTF. This chain joins TRBV5-1 and TRBJ1-2, with D tentatively TRBD1 (5 bases). Per the germline V gene, CDR1 is SGHRS and CDR2 is YFSETQ. The length of the CDR3 is 15 residues. V lost 3 bases, J lost 3 bases, and 15 bases lay in between. The full variable domain, rest sourced from reference TRBV5-1 and TRBJ1-2, is KAGVTQTPRYLIKTRGQQVTLSCSPISGHRSVSWYQQTPGQGLQFLFEYFSETQRNKGNFPGRFSGRQFSNSRSEMNVSTLELGDSALYLCASSYSGFGDYGYTFGSGTRLTVV.

This chain uses TRBV9 with TRBJ1-5; the match to TRBD1 covers 9 bases. Trimming took 3 bases from V and 0 from J; bases not matched to a gene: 10. CDR3 length: 18 residues. Germline V gene sequence: CDR1 SGDLS, CDR2 YYNGEE. This chain's CDR3 is CASSGQGEGLGSNQPQHF. As DNA, the CDR3 is TGTGCCAGCAGCGGACAGGGGGAAGGATTGGGTAGCAATCAGCCCCAGCATTTT.

V and J are TRBV10-3 and TRBJ2-1; D gene uncertain. This CDR3 is 15 amino acids long. V lost 3 bases and J lost 0, with 9 bases in between. The V gene's germline CDR1 is ENHRY and CDR2 SYGVKD. This chain's CDR3 is CAISDRANSYNEQFF. The CDR3 DNA reads as TGTGCCATCAGTGATCGCGCCAACTCCTACAATGAGCAGTTCTTC.

The chain links TRBV6-2 or TRBV6-3 to TRBJ1-1; perhaps TRBD1 as D (6 bases). Germline V gene lookup returns CDR1 MNHEY and CDR2 SVGEGT. The V and J ends lost 5 bases and 2 bases respectively, with 12 bases between them. CDR3 length: 14 amino acids. CDR3 sequence reads: CASSRPGQNTEAFF. CDR3 coding DNA: TGTGCCAGCAGTCGGCCGGGACAAAACACTGAAGCTTTCTTT.

This sequence joins TRBV7-9 and TRBJ2-1, with D perhaps matching TRBD1 (6 bases). V gave up 11 bases and J gave up 6 bases, with 20 bases separating them. CDR1 SEHNR and CDR2 FQNEAQ come from the germline V gene (reference sequence). This CDR3 has 14 amino acids. The CDR3 DNA reads as TGTGCCCTAAGGAGAGGATGGGACATCAATGAGCAGTTCTTC. Amino acid sequence: CALRRGWDINEQFF.

Points on this clone: The same CDR3 is also encoded by other DNA sequences in this sample. V gene TRBV7-9 combines with J gene TRBJ1-1; D may be TRBD1 (5 bases). The CDR3 contains 13 residues. The germline CDR1 and CDR2 sequences are SEHNR and FQNEAQ (reference sequence). The ends were cut back, 2 bases at V and 5 bases at J, with 9 bases in the middle. CDR3 amino acids: CASSLQGGTEAFF. CDR3 nucleotide sequence: TGTGCCAGCAGCTTACAGGGAGGTACTGAAGCTTTCTTT.

The J gene is TRBJ2-1, the V gene TRBV7-2, with D possibly being TRBD1 (5 bases). This CDR3 is 15 amino acids long. From germline, CDR1 is SGHTA and CDR2 FQGNSA. Trimming removed 1 base at V and 2 bases at J, with 9 bases between. CDR3 in DNA: TGTGCCAGCAGCTTAGTAGGGGCGCCCTACAATGAGCAGTTCTTC. Residues: CASSLVGAPYNEQFF. Filled out from reference TRBV7-2 and TRBJ2-1, the complete variable domain reads GAGVSQSPSNKVTEKGKDVELRCDPISGHTALYWYRQSLGQGLEFLIYFQGNSAPDKSGLPSDRFSAERTGGSVSTLTIQRTQQEDSAVYLCASSLVGAPYNEQFFGPGTRLTVL.

This clone has only a few counts. The chain carries TRBV30 and TRBJ1-2, with 7 bases identical to TRBD1. J was trimmed by 7 bases and V by 3 bases; bases with no gene match: 2. CDR1 and CDR2 (germline): GTSNPN, SVGIG (reference sequence). There are 11 residues in the CDR3. The CDR3 here is CAWRAGGGYTF. The CDR3 DNA reads as TGTGCCTGGAGGGCAGGGGGTGGCTACACCTTC.

The chain couples TRBV19 to TRBJ1-5; D gene ambiguous. Per the germline V gene, CDR1 is LNHDA and CDR2 is SQIVND (reference sequence). The CDR3 runs 15 residues. V lost 10 bases and J 2 bases, leaving 18 bases between the germline ends. The CDR3 sequence is CATRAGDAGNQPQHF. CDR3 bases: TGTGCCACTCGCGCCGGGGATGCAGGCAATCAGCCCCAGCATTTT.

This chain connects TRBV6-1 to TRBJ1-2, with D unclear. The germline CDR1 and CDR2 sequences are MNHNS and SASEGT. V was shortened by 0 bases and J by 7 bases, with 9 bases between the two germline ends. The CDR3 has 13 amino acids. In DNA form, the CDR3 reads TGTGCCAGCAGTGAAGCCCTACTCTCTGGCTACACCTTC. The encoded protein is CASSEALLSGYTF.

The rearrangement joins TRBV7-9 to TRBJ1-2; no reliable D call. Germline loops: CDR1 SEHNR, CDR2 FQNEAQ (reference sequence). This CDR3 comprises 13 residues. Trimming cost V 5 bases and J 5 bases, with 12 bases left between them. The CDR3 region is CASSQDEVYGYTF. In DNA, the CDR3 is TGTGCCAGCAGCCAAGATGAGGTTTATGGCTACACCTTC.

The chain has TRBV7-8 and TRBJ1-2, with D perhaps TRBD1 (6 bases). This CDR3 has 14 residues. V was shortened by 1 base and J by 5 bases, with 11 bases between the two germline ends. Germline CDR1 is SGHVS and CDR2 is FQNEAQ. The CDR3, as DNA: TGTGCCAGCAGCTTAGGAGGCAGGGGATATGGCTACACCTTC. Translated: CASSLGGRGYGYTF.